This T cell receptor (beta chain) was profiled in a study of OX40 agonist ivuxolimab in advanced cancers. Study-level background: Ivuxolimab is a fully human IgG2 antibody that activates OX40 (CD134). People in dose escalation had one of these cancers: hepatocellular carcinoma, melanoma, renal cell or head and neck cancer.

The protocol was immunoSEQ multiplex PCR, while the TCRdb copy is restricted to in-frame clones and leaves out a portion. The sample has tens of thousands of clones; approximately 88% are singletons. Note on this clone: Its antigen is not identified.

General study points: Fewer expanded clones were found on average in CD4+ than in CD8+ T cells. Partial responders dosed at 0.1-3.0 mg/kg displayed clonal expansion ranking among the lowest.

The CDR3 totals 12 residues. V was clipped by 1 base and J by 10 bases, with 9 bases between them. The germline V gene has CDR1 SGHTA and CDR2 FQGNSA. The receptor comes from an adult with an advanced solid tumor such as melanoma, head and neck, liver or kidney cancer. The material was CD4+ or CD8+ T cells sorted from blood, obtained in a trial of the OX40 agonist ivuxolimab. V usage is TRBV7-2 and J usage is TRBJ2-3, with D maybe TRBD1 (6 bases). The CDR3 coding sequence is TGTGCCAGCAGCTTAGAGGGGGAAGCGCAGTATTTT. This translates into CASSLEGEAQYF.